This T cell receptor (beta chain) stems from a study of STAT5B mutations in CD4+ large granular lymphocyte leukemia. Study summary: When available, cryopreserved cells underwent CD8+ depletion before CD4+ selection.

Germline CDR1 is LNHDA and CDR2 is SQIVND (reference sequence). CDR3 length: 16 residues. Trimming shortened V by 8 bases and J by 1 base, and 17 bases separated the two germline ends. Libraries were prepared by immunoSEQ multiplex PCR; TCRdb keeps only in-frame clonotypes and omits some of them. Here the sample spans around 1,500 clones, about three quarters being singletons. The specimen was PBMCs. The sequence came from a woman aged 70-85 years with CD4+ T-cell large granular lymphocyte leukemia. This sequence joins TRBV19 and TRBJ2-2; perhaps D is TRBD1 or TRBD2 (5 bases each). CDR3 loop: CASESWAGRNTGELFF. CDR3 coding DNA: TGTGCCAGTGAATCCTGGGCAGGGAGGAACACCGGGGAGCTGTTTTTT.